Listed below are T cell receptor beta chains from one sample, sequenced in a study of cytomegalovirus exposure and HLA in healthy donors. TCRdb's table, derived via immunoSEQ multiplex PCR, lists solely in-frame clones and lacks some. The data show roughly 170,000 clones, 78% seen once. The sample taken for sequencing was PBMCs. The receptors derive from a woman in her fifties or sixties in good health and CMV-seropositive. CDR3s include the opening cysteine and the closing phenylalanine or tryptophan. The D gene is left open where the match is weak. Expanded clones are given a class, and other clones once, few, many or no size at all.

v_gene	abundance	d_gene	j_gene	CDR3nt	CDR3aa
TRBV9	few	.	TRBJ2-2	TGTGCCAGCACCGGGGACACTTACACCGGGGAGCTGTTTTTT	CASTGDTYTGELFF
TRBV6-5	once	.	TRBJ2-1	TGTGCCACCACCATGGGCGGGGACTTGGTTGAGCAGTTCTTC	CATTMGGDLVEQFF
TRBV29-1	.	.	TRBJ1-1	TGCAGCGTAGAACAGGGCAGGGGCACTGAAGCTTTCTTT	CSVEQGRGTEAFF
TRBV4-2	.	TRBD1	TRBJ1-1	TGTGCCAGCAGCAAAGTGGGACAGGCGAACACTGAAGCTTTCTTT	CASSKVGQANTEAFF
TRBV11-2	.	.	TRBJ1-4	TGTGCCAGCAGCTTAGCGGGGGATGAAAAACTGTTTTTT	CASSLAGDEKLFF
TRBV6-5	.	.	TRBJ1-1	TGTGCCAGCAGTTACTCGAGTCAGGGTCAATCGAGGGCTTTCTTT	CASSYSSQGQSRAFF
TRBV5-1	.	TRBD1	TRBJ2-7	TGCGCCAGCAGCTTGGGACAGGGCTTCTACGAGCAGTACTTC	CASSLGQGFYEQYF
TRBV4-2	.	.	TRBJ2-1	TGTGCCAGCAGCCCCGGGGTAGCGGAGCGTGCGAATGAGCAGTTCTTC	CASSPGVAERANEQFF
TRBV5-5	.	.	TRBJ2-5	TGTGCCAGCAGCTTGAGGACAGGGAGGGAAGAGACCCAGTACTTC	CASSLRTGREETQYF
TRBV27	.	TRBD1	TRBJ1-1	TGTGCCAGCAGTCCCCTAATTCCCCTTCGACAGGGCATGAACACTGAAGCTTTCTTT	CASSPLIPLRQGMNTEAFF
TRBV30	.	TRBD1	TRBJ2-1	TGTGCCTGGATTCCCGGACAGGGCGAGCAGTTCTTC	CAWIPGQGEQFF
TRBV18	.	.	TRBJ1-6	TGTGCCAGCTCACCAAACAGGGAAAGGTCACCCCTCCACTTT	CASSPNRERSPLHF
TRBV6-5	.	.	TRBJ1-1	TGTGCCAGCAGTTACAACACAGCCAGTGAAGCTTTCTTT	CASSYNTASEAFF
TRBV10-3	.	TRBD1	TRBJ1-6	TGTGCCATAGCGGACAGGGCCGGATCACCCCTCCACTTT	CAIADRAGSPLHF
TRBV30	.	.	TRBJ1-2	TGTGCCTGGAGTGGGCGGCGTTCTAACTATGGCTACACCTTC	CAWSGRRSNYGYTF
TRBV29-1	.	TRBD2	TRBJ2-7	TGCAGCGTTCGGCGGGGGGGCGAATACGAGCAGTACTTC	CSVRRGGEYEQYF
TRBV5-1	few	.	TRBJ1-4	TGCGCCAGCAGCTTGTCCCTGGCAGTTAATGAAAAACTGTTTTTT	CASSLSLAVNEKLFF
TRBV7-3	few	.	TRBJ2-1	TGTGCCAGCGGAACCCCCCCATCGGGTCACTCGAGCTACAATGAGCAGTTCTTC	CASGTPPSGHSSYNEQFF
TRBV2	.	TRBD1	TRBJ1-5	TGTGCCAGCAGTACGGGACAGGGGGCTGATCAGCCCCAGCATTTT	CASSTGQGADQPQHF
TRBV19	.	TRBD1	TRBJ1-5	TGTGCCAGTAGTGTGCCGGGACAGGGGGGTCAGCCCCAGCATTTT	CASSVPGQGGQPQHF
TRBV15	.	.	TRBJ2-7	TGTGCCACCAGCAGAGATATCCCCACAGGGATTAGGTCCTACGAGCAGTACTTC	CATSRDIPTGIRSYEQYF
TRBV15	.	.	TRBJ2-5	TGTGCCACCAGCAGAAGCTACAGGGATGTAGGGACCCAGTACTTC	CATSRSYRDVGTQYF
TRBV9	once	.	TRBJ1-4	TGTGCCAGCAGCGTAGGGTGGGAGTCTAATGAAAAACTGTTTTTT	CASSVGWESNEKLFF
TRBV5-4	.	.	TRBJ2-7	TGTGCCAGCAGTGCCGCGCAGGGGCCCTACGAGCAGTACTTC	CASSAAQGPYEQYF
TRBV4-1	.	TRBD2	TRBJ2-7	TGCGCCAGCAGTGAGCGGGGGGGCCTTGTCTACGAGCAGTACTTC	CASSERGGLVYEQYF
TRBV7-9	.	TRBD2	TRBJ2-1	TGTGCCAGCAGCTTACCCGCGAGACTAGCGGGGGGGCCCTACAATGAGCAGTTCTTC	CASSLPARLAGGPYNEQFF
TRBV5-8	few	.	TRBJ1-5	TGTGCCAGCAGCTTCACGGGACTCCAGAAGGCGAGCAATCAGCCCCAGCATTTT	CASSFTGLQKASNQPQHF
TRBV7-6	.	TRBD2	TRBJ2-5	TGTGCCAGCAGCTTAGCCGATAGCGGGTCCTCGGGGACCCAGTACTTC	CASSLADSGSSGTQYF
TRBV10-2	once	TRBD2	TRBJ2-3	TGCGCCACCGGGACTAGCGGGGCGACAGATACGCAGTATTTT	CATGTSGATDTQYF
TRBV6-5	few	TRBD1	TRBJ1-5	TGTGCCAGCAGTCAGGGGACAGGGGCTCAACCCCAGCATTTT	CASSQGTGAQPQHF
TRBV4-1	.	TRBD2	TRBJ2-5	TGCGCCAGCAGCCAGGGACTAGCGGGGGGGGAGACCCAGTACTTC	CASSQGLAGGETQYF
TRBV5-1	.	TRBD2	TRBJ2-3	TGCGCCAGCAGCTCTAGACTAGCGTCAGATACGCAGTATTTT	CASSSRLASDTQYF
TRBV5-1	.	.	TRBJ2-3	TGCGCCAGCACCACCCTGGGGGGTCCTCTCACAGATACGCAGTATTTT	CASTTLGGPLTDTQYF
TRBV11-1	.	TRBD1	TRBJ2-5	TGTGCCAGCAGCTTAGCGATGGGACAGGGAAAGACCCAGTACTTC	CASSLAMGQGKTQYF
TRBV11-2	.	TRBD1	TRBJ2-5	TGTGCCAGCAGTTCCGGGACAGGGTACGGCGGGATCCAAGAGACCCAGTACTTC	CASSSGTGYGGIQETQYF